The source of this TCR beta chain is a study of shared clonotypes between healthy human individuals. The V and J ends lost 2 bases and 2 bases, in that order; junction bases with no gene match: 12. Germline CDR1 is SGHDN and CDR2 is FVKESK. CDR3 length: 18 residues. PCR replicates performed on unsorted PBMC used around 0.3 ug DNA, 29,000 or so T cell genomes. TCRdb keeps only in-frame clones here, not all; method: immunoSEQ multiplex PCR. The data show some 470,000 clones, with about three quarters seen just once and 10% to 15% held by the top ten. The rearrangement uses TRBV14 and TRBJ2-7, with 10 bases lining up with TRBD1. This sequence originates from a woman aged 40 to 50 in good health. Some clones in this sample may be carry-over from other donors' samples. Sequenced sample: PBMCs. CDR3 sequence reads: CASSQISMGTGAAYEQYF. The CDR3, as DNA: TGTGCCAGCAGCCAAATCTCGATGGGGACAGGGGCTGCCTACGAGCAGTACTTC.